A single sample gave rise to the 21 T cell receptor beta chains below, sequenced in a study of blood T cell repertoires in COVID-19 (dated by TCRdb to 2020 to 2021). The protocol used for the library was the immunoSEQ multiplex PCR assay. Not all clones reach the TCRdb copy of this immuneACCESS table, which keeps in-frame sequences only. Checked studies attribute under half of the gap to unresolved V genes and leave the rest unexplained. The sample table contains a few hundred thousand clones; only one count was recorded for 80% to 90% of them. Clones ranked in the top ten supply 0.95% to 1.3% of the sample. Sequencing used PBMCs or T cells enriched from blood (not recorded which). All receptors come from a man aged 30 to 45 who had recovered from COVID-19.

The chain couples TRBV6-2 or TRBV6-3 to TRBJ1-5; 7 bases are shared with TRBD1. Losses at the gene ends were 6 bases for V and 6 bases for J; bases not matched to a gene: 5. The CDR3 runs to 13 residues. CDR1 is MNHEY, CDR2 SVGEGT, per germline. CDR3 coding DNA: TGTGCCAGCAGCCCGGGGACAGTTCAGCCCCAGCATTTT. Encoded protein: CASSPGTVQPQHF.

This clone has a single count. The CDR3 DNA follows: TGTGCCAGCAGCGGCCGGGACAGGGTCTACAATGAGCAGTTCTTC. The encoded protein is CASSGRDRVYNEQFF. The rearrangement links TRBV9 to TRBJ2-1; 9 nucleotides align to TRBD1. Looked up from germline, CDR1 is SGDLS and CDR2 is YYNGEE. CDR3 length equals 15 residues. J was trimmed by 3 bases and V by 3 bases; bases with no gene match: 4.

CDR3 in DNA: TGCAGCATAACCGGGACTAGCGGCCTTCGCTCCTACAATGAGCAGTTCTTC. It codes for CSITGTSGLRSYNEQFF. The chain employs TRBV29-1 and TRBJ2-1, with TRBD2 matching 11 bases. Germline V CDR1 and CDR2: SQVTM, ANQGSEA. This CDR3 region has 17 residues. V dropped 8 bases and J dropped 0; count of bases not matched to a gene: 12.

In its sample, this clone was seen a few times. The genes are TRBV24-1 and TRBJ1-2; weak D call: TRBD1 (5 bases). CDR1 KGHDR and CDR2 SFDVKD come from the germline V gene. The CDR3 contains 13 residues. Trimming removed 2 bases from V and 4 bases from J, with 7 bases in between. Here the CDR3 reads CATSDSDSYGYTF. The CDR3 DNA reads as TGTGCCACCAGTGATTCCGACAGCTATGGCTACACCTTC.

This clone was detected only a few times. A read error may account for a junction end that differs from germline. CDR3 region: CASSFTGTEGSSGHF. CDR3 coding DNA: TGCGCCAGCAGCTTTACCGGGACTGAGGGGAGTAGTGGACACTTC. The chain couples TRBV5-1 to TRBJ2-7; the D gene is possibly TRBD2 (6 bases). The CDR3 length is 15 residues. Germline V gene sequence: CDR1 SGHRS, CDR2 YFSETQ.

The chain carries TRBV5-4 and TRBJ2-5; D might be TRBD2 (7 bases). Per germline, CDR1 SGHNT and CDR2 YYREEE (reference sequence). The CDR3 sequence is 15 residues long. Between the trimmed V and J ends, which lost 2 bases and 4 bases, there was a span of 15 bases. The CDR3 spells CASSFGKGGPETQYF. The DNA for the CDR3 is TGTGCCAGCAGCTTCGGGAAGGGGGGGCCAGAGACCCAGTACTTC. Supplemented by reference TRBV5-4 and TRBJ2-5, the full variable domain reads ETGVTQSPTHLIKTRGQQVTLRCSSQSGHNTVSWYQQALGQGPQFIFQYYREEENGRGNFPPRFSGLQFPNYSSELNVNALELDDSALYLCASSFGKGGPETQYFGPGTRLLVL.

This clone appeared a few times. The genes are TRBV19 and TRBJ2-3, with TRBD2 as a possible D gene (6 bases). The CDR3 is 12 amino acids. Germline V gene data show CDR1 as LNHDA and CDR2 as SQIVND (reference sequence). The V and J ends lost 4 bases and 7 bases respectively, with 9 bases between them. CDR3 sequence: CASSRGRNTQYF. The CDR3 DNA is TGTGCCAGTAGTAGGGGGAGGAATACGCAGTATTTT.

The CDR3 bases are TGCGCCAGCAGCTTGGTCGGGACTAGCGGGCCTTCCTCCTACGAGCAGTACTTC. Translation: CASSLVGTSGPSSYEQYF. The chain combines TRBV5-1 with TRBJ2-7, with 12 nucleotides matching TRBD2. This CDR3 comprises 18 residues. The ends lost 0 bases at V and 0 bases at J; junction bases unmatched: 7. Germline-derived CDR1 and CDR2 are SGHRS and YFSETQ.

The chain links TRBV29-1 to TRBJ1-1; 9 nucleotides align to TRBD1. There are 14 residues in the CDR3. V was clipped by 6 bases and J by 1 base; unmatched bases: 6. Germline CDR1 and CDR2: SQVTM and ANQGSEA. CDR3 loop: CSVRSGQGNTEAFF. The DNA for the CDR3 is TGCAGCGTACGCTCGGGACAGGGGAACACTGAAGCTTTCTTT. The variable domain in full, with the rest retrieved from reference TRBV29-1 and TRBJ1-1, is SAVISQKPSRDICQRGTSLTIQCQVDSQVTMMFWYRQQPGQSLTLIATANQGSEATYESGFVIDKFPISRPNLTFSTLTVSNMSPEDSSIYLCSVRSGQGNTEAFFGQGTRLTVV.

V is TRBV28 and J is TRBJ2-7, with 9 bases aligning to TRBD1. This CDR3 has 15 residues. Trimming cost V 8 bases and J 9 bases; bases outside gene matches: 17. CDR1 MDHEN and CDR2 SYDVKM come from the germline V gene. CDR3 nucleotide sequence: TGTGCCAGCGGCAGGGATTCGGGACAGGGCATCACGCAGTACTTC. This sequence encodes CASGRDSGQGITQYF.

V is TRBV7-9 and J is TRBJ1-2; 7 nucleotides match TRBD1. Unmatched junction bases numbered 6, after V lost 3 bases and J lost 8 bases. From germline, CDR1 is SEHNR and CDR2 FQNEAQ (reference sequence). The CDR3 totals 13 residues. The DNA for the CDR3 is TGTGCCAGCAGCTTGGACAGGCAGGAAGGCTACACCTTC. The encoded protein is CASSLDRQEGYTF.

This chain connects TRBV10-3 to TRBJ1-5, with 7 positions matching TRBD1. Germline-derived CDR1 and CDR2 are ENHRY and SYGVKD. The CDR3 consists of 14 residues. Trimming took 9 bases from V and 6 from J; bases not matched to a gene: 11. CDR3 protein: CAIPGQGGSQPQHF. The CDR3 DNA sequence: TGTGCCATTCCCGGCCAGGGGGGAAGTCAGCCCCAGCATTTT.

The chain carries TRBV29-1 and TRBJ1-4, with D maybe TRBD1 (5 bases). The CDR3 extends over 11 amino acids. The germline V gene encodes CDR1 SQVTM and CDR2 ANQGSEA. Trimming stripped 4 bases from V and 7 bases from J, with 7 bases between. The chain's CDR3 is CSVGDFEKLFF. As DNA, the CDR3 is TGCAGCGTTGGGGACTTTGAAAAACTGTTTTTT.

Only one count was recorded for this clone. This chain joins TRBV7-8 and TRBJ2-2, with 11 bases aligning to TRBD2. CDR1 is SGHVS, CDR2 FQNEAQ, per germline. Unmatched junction bases numbered 5, after V lost 1 base and J lost 4 bases. The CDR3 is 17 amino acids. The CDR3 sequence: CASSLGRLAGRTGELFF. As DNA, the CDR3 is TGTGCCAGCAGCTTAGGACGACTAGCGGGACGCACCGGGGAGCTGTTTTTT.

V is TRBV5-5 and J is TRBJ2-5; 10 bases line up with TRBD2. Germline trimming cut 4 bases from V and 7 bases from J; bases unmatched to any gene: 13. Germline V gene sequence: CDR1 SGHKS, CDR2 YYEKEE (reference sequence). The CDR3 is 16 amino acids. The CDR3 DNA reads as TGTGCCAGCAGCCCCTCACCTAGCGGGAGCTTAGGGACCCAGTACTTC. Encoded protein: CASSPSPSGSLGTQYF.

This chain connects TRBV2 to TRBJ2-7; D not resolved. CDR3 size: 11 residues. Trimming took off 4 bases at V and 6 bases at J, with 7 bases between the two ends. Germline assignment: CDR1 SNHLY and CDR2 FYNNEI. CDR3 coding DNA: TGTGCCAGCAGTGTATCACTCGAGCAGTACTTC. It translates to CASSVSLEQYF. Supplemented by reference TRBV2 and TRBJ2-7, the full variable domain reads EPEVTQTPSHQVTQMGQEVILRCVPISNHLYFYWYRQILGQKVEFLVSFYNNEISEKSEIFDDQFSVERPDGSNFTLKIRSTKLEDSAMYFCASSVSLEQYFGPGTRLTVT.

The chain uses TRBV28 and TRBJ2-2; TRBD2 aligns across 8 bases. The ends lost 5 bases at V and 6 bases at J; junction bases unmatched: 8. The CDR3 sequence is 15 residues long. CDR1 is MDHEN, CDR2 SYDVKM, per germline. The DNA for the CDR3 is TGTGCCAGCAGTCCATCGGGAGGGCCGGCCGGGGAGCTGTTTTTT. Its protein product is CASSPSGGPAGELFF. Full variable domain (rest looked up from reference TRBV28 and TRBJ2-2): DVKVTQSSRYLVKRTGEKVFLECVQDMDHENMFWYRQDPGLGLRLIYFSYDVKMKEKGDIPEGYSVSREKKERFSLILESASTNQTSMYLCASSPSGGPAGELFFGEGSRLTVL.

A remark on this clone: The junction and the germline gene differ at one end; a read error may be behind it. The V gene is TRBV5-6, the J gene TRBJ2-1, with D maybe TRBD2 (5 bases). There are 14 residues in the CDR3. The germline CDR1 and CDR2 sequences are SGHDT and YYEEEE. The CDR3 nucleotides read TGTGCCAGCAGCTTCACGGGATCGTACAGTGAGCAGTTCTTC. Translating it yields CASSFTGSYSEQFF.

The table lists this clone with a few counts. Other DNA sequences in this sample translate to the same CDR3. J is TRBJ1-1 and V is TRBV18, with D possibly matching TRBD1 (6 bases). In germline, CDR1 is KGHSH, CDR2 LQKENI. The V end was cut by 2 bases, the J end by 0 bases, with 10 bases between. This CDR3 comprises 15 residues. CDR3 sequence: CASSPGTGLNTEAFF. As DNA, the CDR3 is TGTGCCAGCTCACCAGGTACAGGGCTGAACACTGAAGCTTTCTTT.

This chain links TRBV28 with TRBJ1-1, with D possibly matching TRBD1 (5 bases). Looked up from germline, CDR1 is MDHEN and CDR2 is SYDVKM. The CDR3 consists of 14 residues. V was shortened by 8 bases and J by 1 base, with 14 bases between the two germline ends. As DNA, the CDR3 is TGTGCCAGCCGGCATTTGCAGGGGAACACTGAAGCTTTCTTT. Translated: CASRHLQGNTEAFF. Together with reference TRBV28 and TRBJ1-1, the CDR3 gives the full variable domain: DVKVTQSSRYLVKRTGEKVFLECVQDMDHENMFWYRQDPGLGLRLIYFSYDVKMKEKGDIPEGYSVSREKKERFSLILESASTNQTSMYLCASRHLQGNTEAFFGQGTRLTVV.

The chain recombines TRBV2 with TRBJ1-5; no clear D. CDR1 and CDR2 from the germline V gene are SNHLY and FYNNEI. The CDR3 sequence is 13 residues long. V was cut by 6 bases and J by 4 bases, with 10 bases left in between. The CDR3, as DNA: TGTGCCAGCAGGTTCGGGAGAAATCAGCCCCAGCATTTT. Residues: CASRFGRNQPQHF.